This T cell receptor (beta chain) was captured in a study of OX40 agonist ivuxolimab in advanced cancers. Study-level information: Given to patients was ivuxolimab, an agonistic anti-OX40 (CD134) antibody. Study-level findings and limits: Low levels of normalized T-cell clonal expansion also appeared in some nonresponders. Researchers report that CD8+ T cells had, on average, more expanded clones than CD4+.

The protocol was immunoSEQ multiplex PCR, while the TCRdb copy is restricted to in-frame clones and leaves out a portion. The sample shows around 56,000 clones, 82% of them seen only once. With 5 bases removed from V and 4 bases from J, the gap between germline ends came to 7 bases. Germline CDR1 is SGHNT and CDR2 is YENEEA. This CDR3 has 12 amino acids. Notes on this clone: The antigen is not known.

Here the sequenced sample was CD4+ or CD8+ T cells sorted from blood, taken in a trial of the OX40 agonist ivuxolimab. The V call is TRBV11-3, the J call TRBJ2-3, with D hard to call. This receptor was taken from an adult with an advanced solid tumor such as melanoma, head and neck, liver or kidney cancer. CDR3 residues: CASSALADTQYF. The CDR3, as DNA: TGTGCCAGCAGCGCCCTGGCAGATACGCAGTATTTT.